This T cell receptor beta chain was observed in a study of blood T cell repertoires in COVID-19. CDR3 length: 14 residues. In the authors' workflow: Nucleated cell number was recorded as an estimate derived from reference gene primer amplification. Measured with immunoSEQ multiplex PCR; TCRdb has only the in-frame clones, and not every one. From that table come the V and J calls and clone size; the DNA was used to work out D and trimming. This table holds 180,000 or so clones, about 80% found once. The material sequenced was peripheral blood. The rearrangement uses TRBV21-1 and TRBJ1-6; the D call of TRBD1 is as the table states it, not checked on the DNA. TRBV21-1 is labeled a pseudogene. The sequence was obtained from a human donor with acute or convalescent COVID-19. The donor label of this sample is uncertain. CDR3 nucleotides: TGTGCCATCTCAAGGGCAGGGGGGAGTTCACCCCTCCACTTT. This gives the protein CAISRAGGSSPLHF.